This T cell receptor (beta chain) was sequenced in a study of T-cell reconstitution after alpha-beta-depleted transplantation in children. TCRbeta library construction was performed incorporating unique molecular identifiers. TCRdb reprocessed the PCR reads with MiXCR, giving one entry per CDR3 protein. The table lists about a million distinct CDR3 sequences, about 31% of them singletons. After removal of 4 bases from V and 3 bases from J, the junction contained 8 bases not matched to a gene. Germline CDR1 and CDR2: SGHRS and YFSETQ. The CDR3 runs to 15 residues. This clonotype turned up a few times. The sample here was PBMCs, mostly from graft donor cells, taken 360 days after TCRalphabeta/CD19-depleted stem cell transplant. The clonotype was recovered from a boy younger than two who had a stem cell transplant for SCID, so the T cells may come from the graft donor. This chain uses TRBV5-1 with TRBJ2-7; TRBD1 aligns across 9 bases. CDR3 protein: CASSIGTGRGYEQYF. CDR3 nucleotides: TGCGCCAGCAGCATTGGGACAGGGAGGGGCTACGAGCAGTACTTC. Drawing the rest from reference TRBV5-1 and TRBJ2-7, the complete variable domain is KAGVTQTPRYLIKTRGQQVTLSCSPISGHRSVSWYQQTPGQGLQFLFEYFSETQRNKGNFPGRFSGRQFSNSRSEMNVSTLELGDSALYLCASSIGTGRGYEQYFGPGTRLTVT.